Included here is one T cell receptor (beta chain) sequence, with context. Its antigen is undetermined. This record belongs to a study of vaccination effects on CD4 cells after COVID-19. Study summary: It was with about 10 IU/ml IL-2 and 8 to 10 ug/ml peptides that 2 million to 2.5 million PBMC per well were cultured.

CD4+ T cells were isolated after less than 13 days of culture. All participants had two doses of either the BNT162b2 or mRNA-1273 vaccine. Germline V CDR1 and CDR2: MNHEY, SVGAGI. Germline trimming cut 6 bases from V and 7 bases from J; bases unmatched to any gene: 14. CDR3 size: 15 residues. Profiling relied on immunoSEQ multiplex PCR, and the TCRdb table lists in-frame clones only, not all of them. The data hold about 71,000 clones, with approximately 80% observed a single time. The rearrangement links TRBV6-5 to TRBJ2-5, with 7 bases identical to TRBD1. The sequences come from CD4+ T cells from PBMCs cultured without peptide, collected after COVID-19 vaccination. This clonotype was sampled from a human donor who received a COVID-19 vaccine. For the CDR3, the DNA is TGTGCCAGCAGATTAACCGGGACAGAAAGCGGGACCCAGTACTTC. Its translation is CASRLTGTESGTQYF.